One T cell receptor beta chain is described in this entry. Its antigen is still unknown. This specimen comes from a study of cytomegalovirus exposure and HLA in healthy donors. PCR amplification relied on 60 Vbeta primers (plus 13 Jbeta primers). The repertoire was sequenced with immunoSEQ multiplex PCR; TCRdb's copy has only in-frame clones and lacks some. Of 150,000 or so clones detected, 78% appear once; the ten largest clones hold around 3.1%. The study's findings and limits: Later examination showed HLA-associated TCR beta chains had greater clonal expansion than equally common others.

Sequencing was performed on PBMCs. The TCR was taken from a woman between 35 and 50 years old in good health and CMV-seronegative.

CDR3 DNA sequence: TGCGCCAGCAGCCCGACAGGGACAGGTCCTAACTATGGCTACACCTTC. Translating gives CASSPTGTGPNYGYTF. This sequence joins TRBV4-1 and TRBJ1-2; the match to TRBD1 covers 8 bases. Germline-derived CDR1 and CDR2 are MGHRA and YSYEKL. V lost 4 bases and J lost 0; bases outside the gene matches: 7. CDR3 length: 16 residues.